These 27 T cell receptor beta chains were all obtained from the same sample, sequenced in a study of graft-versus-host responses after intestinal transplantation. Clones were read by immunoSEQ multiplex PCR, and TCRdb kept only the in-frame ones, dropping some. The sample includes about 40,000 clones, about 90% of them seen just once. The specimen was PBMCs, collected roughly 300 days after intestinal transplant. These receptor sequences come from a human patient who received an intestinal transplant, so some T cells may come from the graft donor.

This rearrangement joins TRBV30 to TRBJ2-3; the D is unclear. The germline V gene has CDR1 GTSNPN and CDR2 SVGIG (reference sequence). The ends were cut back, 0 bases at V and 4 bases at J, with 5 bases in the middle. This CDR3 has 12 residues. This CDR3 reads CAWSVLADTQYF. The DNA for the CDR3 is TGTGCCTGGAGTGTCCTAGCAGATACGCAGTATTTT.

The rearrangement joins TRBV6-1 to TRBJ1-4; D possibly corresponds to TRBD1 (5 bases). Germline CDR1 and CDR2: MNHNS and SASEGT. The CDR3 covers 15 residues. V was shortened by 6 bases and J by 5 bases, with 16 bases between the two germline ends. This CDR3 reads CASRLRQTLNEKLFF. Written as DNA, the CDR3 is TGTGCCAGCAGACTACGACAGACGCTGAATGAAAAACTGTTTTTT.

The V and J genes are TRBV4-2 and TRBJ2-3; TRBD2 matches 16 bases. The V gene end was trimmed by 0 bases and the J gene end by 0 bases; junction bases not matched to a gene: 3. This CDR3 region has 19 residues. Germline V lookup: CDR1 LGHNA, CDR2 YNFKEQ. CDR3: CASSQDGTSGGASTDTQYF. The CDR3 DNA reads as TGTGCCAGCAGCCAAGATGGGACTAGCGGGGGGGCTAGCACAGATACGCAGTATTTT.

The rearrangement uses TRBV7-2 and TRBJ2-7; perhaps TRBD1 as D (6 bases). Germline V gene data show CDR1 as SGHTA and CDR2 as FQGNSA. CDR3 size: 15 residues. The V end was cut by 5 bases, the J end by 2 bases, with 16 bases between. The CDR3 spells CASSVRQGPAYEQYF. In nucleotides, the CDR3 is TGTGCCAGCAGCGTTCGCCAGGGGCCTGCCTACGAGCAGTACTTC.

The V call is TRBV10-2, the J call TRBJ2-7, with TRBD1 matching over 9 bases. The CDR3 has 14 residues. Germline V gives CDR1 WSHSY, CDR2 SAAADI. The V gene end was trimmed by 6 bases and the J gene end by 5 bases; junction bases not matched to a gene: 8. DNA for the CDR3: TGCGCCAGCAGCCCCCAATGGACAGGGGACGAGCAGTACTTC. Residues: CASSPQWTGDEQYF.

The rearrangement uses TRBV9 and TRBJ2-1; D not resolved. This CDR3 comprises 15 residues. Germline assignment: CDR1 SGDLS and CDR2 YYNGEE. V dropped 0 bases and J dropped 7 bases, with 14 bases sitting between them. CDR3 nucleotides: TGTGCCAGCAGCGTAGCTTCGGCCAGCCTGAATGAGCAGTTCTTC. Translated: CASSVASASLNEQFF.

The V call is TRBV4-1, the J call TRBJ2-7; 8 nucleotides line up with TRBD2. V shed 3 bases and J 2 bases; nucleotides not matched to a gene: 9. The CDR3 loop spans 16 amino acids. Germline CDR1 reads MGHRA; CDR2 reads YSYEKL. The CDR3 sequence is CASSHTLAGTTYEQYF. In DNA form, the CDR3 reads TGCGCCAGCAGCCACACCCTAGCGGGTACTACCTACGAGCAGTACTTC.

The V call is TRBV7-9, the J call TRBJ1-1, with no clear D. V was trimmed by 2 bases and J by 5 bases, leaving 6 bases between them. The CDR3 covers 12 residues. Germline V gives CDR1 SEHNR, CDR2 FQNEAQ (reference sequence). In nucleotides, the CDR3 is TGTGCCAGCAGCTTAATGAGGACTGAAGCTTTCTTT. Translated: CASSLMRTEAFF.

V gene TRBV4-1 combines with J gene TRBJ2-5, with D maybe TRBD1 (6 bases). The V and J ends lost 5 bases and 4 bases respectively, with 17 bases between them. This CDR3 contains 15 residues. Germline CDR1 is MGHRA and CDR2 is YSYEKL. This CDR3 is CASSAQGFVRETQYF. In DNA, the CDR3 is TGCGCCAGCAGCGCCCAGGGGTTTGTGCGAGAGACCCAGTACTTC.

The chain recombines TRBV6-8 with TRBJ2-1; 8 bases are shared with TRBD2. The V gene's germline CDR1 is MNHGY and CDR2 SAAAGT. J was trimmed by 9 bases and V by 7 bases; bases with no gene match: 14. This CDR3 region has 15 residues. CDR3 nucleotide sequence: TGTGCCAGCACCAAAGGGACTAGTTGGTTGGGTGAGCAGTTCTTC. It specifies CASTKGTSWLGEQFF.

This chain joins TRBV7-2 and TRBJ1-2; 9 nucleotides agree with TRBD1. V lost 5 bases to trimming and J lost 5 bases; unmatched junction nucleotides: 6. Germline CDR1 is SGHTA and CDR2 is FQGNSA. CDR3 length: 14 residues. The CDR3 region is CASSPNGQGYGYTF. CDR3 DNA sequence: TGTGCCAGCAGCCCTAACGGACAGGGGTATGGCTACACCTTC.

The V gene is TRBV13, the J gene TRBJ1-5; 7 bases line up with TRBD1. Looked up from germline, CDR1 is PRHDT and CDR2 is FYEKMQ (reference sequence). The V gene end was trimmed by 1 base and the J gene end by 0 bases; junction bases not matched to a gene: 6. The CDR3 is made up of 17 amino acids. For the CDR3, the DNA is TGTGCCAGCAGCTTAGTGGCAACAGGGGATAGCAATCAGCCCCAGCATTTT. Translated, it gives CASSLVATGDSNQPQHF.

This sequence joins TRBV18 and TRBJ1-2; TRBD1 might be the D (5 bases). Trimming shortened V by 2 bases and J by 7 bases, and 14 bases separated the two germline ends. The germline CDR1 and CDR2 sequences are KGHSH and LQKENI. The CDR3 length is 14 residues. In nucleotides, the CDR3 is TGTGCCAGCTCACCAGATCCAGGGCAGGGTGGCTACACCTTC. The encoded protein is CASSPDPGQGGYTF.

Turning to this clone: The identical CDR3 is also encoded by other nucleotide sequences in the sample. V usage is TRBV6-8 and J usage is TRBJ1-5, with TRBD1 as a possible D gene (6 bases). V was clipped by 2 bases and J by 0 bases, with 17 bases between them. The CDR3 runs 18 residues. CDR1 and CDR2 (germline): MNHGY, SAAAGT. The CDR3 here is CASSYRGHTRASNQPQHF. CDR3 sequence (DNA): TGTGCCAGCAGTTACCGGGGACACACGAGAGCTAGCAATCAGCCCCAGCATTTT.

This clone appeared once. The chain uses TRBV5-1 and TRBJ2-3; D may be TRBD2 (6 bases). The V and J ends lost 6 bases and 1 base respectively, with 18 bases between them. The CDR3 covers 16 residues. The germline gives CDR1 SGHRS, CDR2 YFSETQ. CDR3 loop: CASTLSGGARTDTQYF. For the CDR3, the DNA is TGCGCCAGCACCCTGTCCGGAGGGGCGCGCACAGATACGCAGTATTTT.

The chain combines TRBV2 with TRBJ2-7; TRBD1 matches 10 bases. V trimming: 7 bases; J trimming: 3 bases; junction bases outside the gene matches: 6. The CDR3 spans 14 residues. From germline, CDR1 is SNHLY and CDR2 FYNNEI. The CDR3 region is CASIAGTGDYEQYF. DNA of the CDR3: TGTGCCAGCATCGCCGGGACAGGGGACTACGAGCAGTACTTC. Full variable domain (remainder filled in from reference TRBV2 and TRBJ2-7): EPEVTQTPSHQVTQMGQEVILRCVPISNHLYFYWYRQILGQKVEFLVSFYNNEISEKSEIFDDQFSVERPDGSNFTLKIRSTKLEDSAMYFCASIAGTGDYEQYFGPGTRLTVT.

CDR3 sequence reads: CASSFLPSGGLPTGELFF. The CDR3 nucleotides read TGTGCCAGCAGCTTTCTCCCTTCCGGGGGGTTACCCACCGGGGAGCTGTTTTTT. The genes are TRBV7-2 and TRBJ2-2; TRBD2 agrees at 7 bases. Germline V CDR1 and CDR2: SGHTA, FQGNSA. This CDR3 is built from 18 residues. The ends lost 3 bases at V and 4 bases at J; junction bases unmatched: 14.

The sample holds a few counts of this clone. Written as DNA, the CDR3 is TGTGCCAGCAAGAAGGAGGACTATGGCTACACCTTC. Protein product: CASKKEDYGYTF. This chain links TRBV21-1 with TRBJ1-2. TRBV21-1 has pseudogene status. The CDR3 contains 12 residues.

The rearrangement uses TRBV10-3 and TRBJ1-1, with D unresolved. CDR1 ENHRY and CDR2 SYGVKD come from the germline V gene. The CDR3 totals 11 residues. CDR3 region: CAIRRDTEAFF. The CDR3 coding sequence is TGTGCGATTCGGCGGGACACTGAAGCTTTCTTT.

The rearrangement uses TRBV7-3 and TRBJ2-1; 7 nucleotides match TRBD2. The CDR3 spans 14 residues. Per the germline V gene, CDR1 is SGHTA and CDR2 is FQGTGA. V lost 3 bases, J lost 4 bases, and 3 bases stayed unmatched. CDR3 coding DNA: TGTGCCAGCAGCTTTGCGGGAGTTTACAATGAGCAGTTCTTC. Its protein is CASSFAGVYNEQFF.

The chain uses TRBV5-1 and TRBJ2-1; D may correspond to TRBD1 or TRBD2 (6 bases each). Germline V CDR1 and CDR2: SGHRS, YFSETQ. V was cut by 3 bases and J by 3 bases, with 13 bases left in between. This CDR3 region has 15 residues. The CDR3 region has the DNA TGCGCCAGCAGCTCGGGCGGGACAAACTACAATGAGCAGTTCTTC. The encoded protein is CASSSGGTNYNEQFF. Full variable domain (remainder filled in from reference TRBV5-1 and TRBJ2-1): KAGVTQTPRYLIKTRGQQVTLSCSPISGHRSVSWYQQTPGQGLQFLFEYFSETQRNKGNFPGRFSGRQFSNSRSEMNVSTLELGDSALYLCASSSGGTNYNEQFFGPGTRLTVL.

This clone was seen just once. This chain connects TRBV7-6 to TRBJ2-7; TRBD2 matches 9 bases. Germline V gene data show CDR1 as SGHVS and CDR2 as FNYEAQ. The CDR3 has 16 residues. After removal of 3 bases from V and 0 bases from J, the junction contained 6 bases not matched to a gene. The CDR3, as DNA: TGTGCCAGCAGCTTTAGCGCTAGCGGGGCCTCCTACGAGCAGTACTTC. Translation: CASSFSASGASYEQYF.

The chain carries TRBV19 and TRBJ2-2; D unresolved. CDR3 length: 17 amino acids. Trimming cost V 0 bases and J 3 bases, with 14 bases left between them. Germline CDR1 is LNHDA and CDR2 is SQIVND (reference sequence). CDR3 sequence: CASSIEVRSVYTGELFF. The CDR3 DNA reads TGTGCCAGTAGTATAGAGGTAAGGTCGGTATACACCGGGGAGCTGTTTTTT.

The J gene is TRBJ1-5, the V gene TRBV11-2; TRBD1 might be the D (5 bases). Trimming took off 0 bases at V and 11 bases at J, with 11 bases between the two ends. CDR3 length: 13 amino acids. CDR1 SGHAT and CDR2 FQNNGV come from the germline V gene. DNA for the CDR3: TGTGCCAGCAGCTTAGACGGGGGTGCGGCCCAGCATTTT. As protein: CASSLDGGAAQHF.

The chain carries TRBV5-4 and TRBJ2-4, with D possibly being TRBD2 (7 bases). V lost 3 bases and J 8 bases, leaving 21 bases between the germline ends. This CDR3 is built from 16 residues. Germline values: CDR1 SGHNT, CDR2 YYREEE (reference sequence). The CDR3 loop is CASSSPEGGGPDIQYF. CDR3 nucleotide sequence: TGTGCCAGCAGCTCCCCCGAGGGGGGAGGGCCTGACATTCAGTACTTC.

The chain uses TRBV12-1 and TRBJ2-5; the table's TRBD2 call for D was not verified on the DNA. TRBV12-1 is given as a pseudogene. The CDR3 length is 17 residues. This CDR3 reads CASSLRTSGRAFETQYF. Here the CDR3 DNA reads TGTGCCAGCAGCTTGAGGACTAGCGGGAGGGCCTTTGAGACCCAGTACTTC.

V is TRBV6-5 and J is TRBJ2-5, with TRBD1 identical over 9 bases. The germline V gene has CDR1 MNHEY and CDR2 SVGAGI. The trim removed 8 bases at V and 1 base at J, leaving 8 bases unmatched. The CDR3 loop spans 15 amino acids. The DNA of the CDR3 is TGTGCCAGCGGTTGGACAGGGGCCCTCCAAGAGACCCAGTACTTC. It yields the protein CASGWTGALQETQYF.